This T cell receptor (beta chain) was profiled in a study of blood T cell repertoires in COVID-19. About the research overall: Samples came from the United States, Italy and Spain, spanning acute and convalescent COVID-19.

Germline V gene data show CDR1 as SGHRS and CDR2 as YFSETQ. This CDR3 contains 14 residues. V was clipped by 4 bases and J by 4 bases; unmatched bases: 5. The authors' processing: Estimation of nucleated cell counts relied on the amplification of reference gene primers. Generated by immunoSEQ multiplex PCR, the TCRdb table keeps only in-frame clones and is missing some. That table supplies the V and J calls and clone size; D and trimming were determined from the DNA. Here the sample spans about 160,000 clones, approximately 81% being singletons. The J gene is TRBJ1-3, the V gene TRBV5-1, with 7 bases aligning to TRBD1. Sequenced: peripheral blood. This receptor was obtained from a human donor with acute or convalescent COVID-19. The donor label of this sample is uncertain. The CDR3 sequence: CASSLGTEGNTIYF. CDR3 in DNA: TGCGCCAGCAGCCTAGGGACAGAAGGAAACACCATATATTTT.